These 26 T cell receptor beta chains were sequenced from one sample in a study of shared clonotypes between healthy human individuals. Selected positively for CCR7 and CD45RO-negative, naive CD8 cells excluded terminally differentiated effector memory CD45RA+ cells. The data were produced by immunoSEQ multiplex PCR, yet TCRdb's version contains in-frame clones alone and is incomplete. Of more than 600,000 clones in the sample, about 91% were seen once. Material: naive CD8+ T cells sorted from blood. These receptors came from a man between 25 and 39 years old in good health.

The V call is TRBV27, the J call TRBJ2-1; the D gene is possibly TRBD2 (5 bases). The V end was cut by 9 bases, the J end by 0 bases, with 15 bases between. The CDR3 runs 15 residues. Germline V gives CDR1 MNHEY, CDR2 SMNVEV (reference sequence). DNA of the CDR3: TGTGCCAGTTCCCGGGGAACAGTCTCCTACAATGAGCAGTTCTTC. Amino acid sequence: CASSRGTVSYNEQFF.

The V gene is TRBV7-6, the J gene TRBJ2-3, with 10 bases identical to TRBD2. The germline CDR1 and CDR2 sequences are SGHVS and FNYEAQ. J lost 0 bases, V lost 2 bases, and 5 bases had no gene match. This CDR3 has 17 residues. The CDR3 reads CASSLFSSGGSTDTQYF. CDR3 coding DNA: TGTGCCAGCAGCTTATTCTCTAGCGGGGGAAGCACAGATACGCAGTATTTT.

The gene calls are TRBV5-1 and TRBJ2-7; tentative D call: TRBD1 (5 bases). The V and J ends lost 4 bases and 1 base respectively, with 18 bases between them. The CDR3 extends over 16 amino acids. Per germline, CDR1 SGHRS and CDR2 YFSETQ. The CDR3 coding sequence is TGCGCCAGCAGCGACCTCGCCCAGGGAAATTCCTACGAGCAGTACTTC. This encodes CASSDLAQGNSYEQYF.

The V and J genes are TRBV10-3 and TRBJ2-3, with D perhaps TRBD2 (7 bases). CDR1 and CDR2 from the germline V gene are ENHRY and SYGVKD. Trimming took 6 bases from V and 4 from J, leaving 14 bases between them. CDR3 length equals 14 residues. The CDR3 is CAIRDSLAADTQYF. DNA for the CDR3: TGTGCCATCAGGGACAGCCTAGCGGCAGATACGCAGTATTTT.

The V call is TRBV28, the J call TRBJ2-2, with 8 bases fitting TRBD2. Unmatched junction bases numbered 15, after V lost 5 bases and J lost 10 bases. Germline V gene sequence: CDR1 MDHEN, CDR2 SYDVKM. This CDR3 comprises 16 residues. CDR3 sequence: CASSRELAERKEELFF. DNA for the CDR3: TGTGCCAGCAGTCGCGAACTAGCGGAAAGGAAGGAGGAGCTGTTTTTT.

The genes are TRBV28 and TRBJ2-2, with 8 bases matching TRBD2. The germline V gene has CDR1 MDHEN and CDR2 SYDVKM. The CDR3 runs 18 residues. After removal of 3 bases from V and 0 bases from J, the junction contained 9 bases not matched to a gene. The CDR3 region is CASSFSSGSLTNTGELFF. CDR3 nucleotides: TGTGCCAGCAGTTTCTCCAGCGGGAGCCTCACGAACACCGGGGAGCTGTTTTTT.

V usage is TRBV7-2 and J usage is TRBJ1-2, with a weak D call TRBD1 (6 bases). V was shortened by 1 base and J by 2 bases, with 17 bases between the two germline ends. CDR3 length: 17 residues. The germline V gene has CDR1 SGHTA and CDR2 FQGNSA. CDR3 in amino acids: CASSLDPTGKGNYGYTF. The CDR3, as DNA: TGTGCCAGCAGCTTAGACCCAACAGGGAAAGGAAACTATGGCTACACCTTC.

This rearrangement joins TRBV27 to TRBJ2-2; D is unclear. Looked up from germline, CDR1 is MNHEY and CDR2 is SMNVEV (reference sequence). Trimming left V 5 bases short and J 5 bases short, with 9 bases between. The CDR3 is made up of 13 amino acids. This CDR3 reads CASSIGRTGELFF. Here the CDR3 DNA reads TGTGCCAGCAGTATTGGTCGGACCGGGGAGCTGTTTTTT.

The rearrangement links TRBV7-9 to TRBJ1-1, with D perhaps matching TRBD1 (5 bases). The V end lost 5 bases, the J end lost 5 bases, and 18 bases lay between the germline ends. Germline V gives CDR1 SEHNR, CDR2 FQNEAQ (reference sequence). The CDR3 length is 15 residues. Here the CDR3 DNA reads TGTGCCAGCAGCGCCCCGGGACCCCCAGGGACTGAAGCTTTCTTT. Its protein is CASSAPGPPGTEAFF.

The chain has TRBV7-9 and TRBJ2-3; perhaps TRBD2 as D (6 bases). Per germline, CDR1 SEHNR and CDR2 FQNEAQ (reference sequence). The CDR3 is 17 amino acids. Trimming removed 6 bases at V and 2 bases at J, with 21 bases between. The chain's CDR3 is CASRDPSAGTNTDTQYF. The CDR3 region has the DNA TGTGCCAGCAGGGACCCGAGTGCGGGGACCAACACAGATACGCAGTATTTT.

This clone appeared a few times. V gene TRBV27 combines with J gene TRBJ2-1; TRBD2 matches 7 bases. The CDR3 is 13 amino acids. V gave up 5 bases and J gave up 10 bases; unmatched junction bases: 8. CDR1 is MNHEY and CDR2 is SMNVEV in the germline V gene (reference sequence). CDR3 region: CASSPPRAGEQFF. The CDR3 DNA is TGTGCCAGCAGTCCCCCGCGAGCGGGAGAGCAGTTCTTC.

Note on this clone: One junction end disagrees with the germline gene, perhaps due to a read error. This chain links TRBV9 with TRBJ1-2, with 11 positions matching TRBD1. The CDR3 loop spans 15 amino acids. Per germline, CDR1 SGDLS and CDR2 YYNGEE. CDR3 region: CASSVGTGGGYGYTF. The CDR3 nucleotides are TGTGCCAGCAGTGTAGGGACAGGGGGGGGCTATGGCTACACCTTC.

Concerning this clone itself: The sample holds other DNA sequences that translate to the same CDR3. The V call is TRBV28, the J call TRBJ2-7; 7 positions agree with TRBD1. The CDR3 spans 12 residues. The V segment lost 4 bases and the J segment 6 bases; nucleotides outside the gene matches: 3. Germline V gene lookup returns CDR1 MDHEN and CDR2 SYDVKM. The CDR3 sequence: CASSWTGLEQYF. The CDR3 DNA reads TGTGCCAGCAGTTGGACAGGACTCGAGCAGTACTTC.

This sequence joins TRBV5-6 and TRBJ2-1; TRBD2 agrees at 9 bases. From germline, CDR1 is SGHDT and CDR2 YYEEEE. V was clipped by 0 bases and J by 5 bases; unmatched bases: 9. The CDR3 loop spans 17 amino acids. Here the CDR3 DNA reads TGTGCCAGCAGCTTGGCCTCCGGACTAGCGACCCACAATGAGCAGTTCTTC. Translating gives CASSLASGLATHNEQFF.

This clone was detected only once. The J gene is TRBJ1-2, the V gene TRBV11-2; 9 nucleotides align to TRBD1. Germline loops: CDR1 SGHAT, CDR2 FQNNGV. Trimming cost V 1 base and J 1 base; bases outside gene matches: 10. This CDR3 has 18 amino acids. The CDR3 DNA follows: TGTGCCAGCAGCTTAGCCGGGACAGGGATAGGTCTTAACTATGGCTACACCTTC. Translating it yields CASSLAGTGIGLNYGYTF.

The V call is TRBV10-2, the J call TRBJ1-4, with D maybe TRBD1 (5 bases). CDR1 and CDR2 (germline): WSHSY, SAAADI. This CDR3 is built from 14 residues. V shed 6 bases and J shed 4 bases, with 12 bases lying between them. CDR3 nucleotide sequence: TGCGCCAGCAGGGACATCACCTTTAATGAAAAACTGTTTTTT. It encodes CASRDITFNEKLFF.

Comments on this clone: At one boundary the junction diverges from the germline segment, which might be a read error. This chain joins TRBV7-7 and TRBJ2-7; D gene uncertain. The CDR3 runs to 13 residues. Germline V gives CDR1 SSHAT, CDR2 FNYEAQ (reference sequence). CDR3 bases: TGTGCTAGCAGCTTTGCAGACTCCTACGAGCAGTACTTC. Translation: CASSFADSYEQYF.

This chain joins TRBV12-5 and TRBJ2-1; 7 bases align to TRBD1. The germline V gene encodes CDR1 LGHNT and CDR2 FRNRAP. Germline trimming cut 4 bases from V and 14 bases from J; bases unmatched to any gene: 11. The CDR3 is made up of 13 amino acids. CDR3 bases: TGTGCTAGTGGTTCGCAAGCACAGGGGATGAAGTTCTTC. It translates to CASGSQAQGMKFF. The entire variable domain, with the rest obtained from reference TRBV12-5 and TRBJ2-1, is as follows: DARVTQTPRHKVTEMGQEVTMRCQPILGHNTVFWYRQTMMQGLELLAYFRNRAPLDDSGMPKDRFSAEMPDATLATLKIQPSEPRDSAVYFCASGSQAQGMKFFGPGTRLTVL.

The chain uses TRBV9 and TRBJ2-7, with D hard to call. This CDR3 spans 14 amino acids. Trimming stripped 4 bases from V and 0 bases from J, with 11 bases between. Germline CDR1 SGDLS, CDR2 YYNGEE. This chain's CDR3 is CASSTDSNSYEQYF. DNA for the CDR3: TGTGCCAGCAGCACCGACTCGAACTCCTACGAGCAGTACTTC.

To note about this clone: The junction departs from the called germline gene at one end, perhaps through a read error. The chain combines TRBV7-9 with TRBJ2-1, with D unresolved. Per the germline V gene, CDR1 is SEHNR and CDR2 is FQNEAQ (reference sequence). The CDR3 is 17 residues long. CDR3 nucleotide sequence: TGTGCCAGCAGCCCCGCAGACTCAGACCCCTCCCACAATGAGCAGTTCTTC. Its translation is CASSPADSDPSHNEQFF.

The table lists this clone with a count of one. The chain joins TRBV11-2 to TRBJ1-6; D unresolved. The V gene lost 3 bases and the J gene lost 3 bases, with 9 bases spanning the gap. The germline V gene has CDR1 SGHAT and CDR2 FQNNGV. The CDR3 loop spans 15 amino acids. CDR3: CASSLFEDYNSPLHF. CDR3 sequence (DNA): TGTGCCAGCAGCTTGTTTGAAGACTATAATTCACCCCTCCACTTT.

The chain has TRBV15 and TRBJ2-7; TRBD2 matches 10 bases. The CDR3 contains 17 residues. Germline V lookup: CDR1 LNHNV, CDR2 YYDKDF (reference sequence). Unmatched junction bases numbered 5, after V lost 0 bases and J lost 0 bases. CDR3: CATSRDLLAGDSYEQYF. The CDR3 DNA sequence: TGTGCCACCAGCAGAGATCTTCTAGCGGGGGACTCCTACGAGCAGTACTTC. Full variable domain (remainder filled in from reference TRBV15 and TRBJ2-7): DAMVIQNPRYQVTQFGKPVTLSCSQTLNHNVMYWYQQKSSQAPKLLFHYYDKDFNNEADTPDNFQSRRPNTSFCFLDIRSPGLGDTAMYLCATSRDLLAGDSYEQYFGPGTRLTVT.

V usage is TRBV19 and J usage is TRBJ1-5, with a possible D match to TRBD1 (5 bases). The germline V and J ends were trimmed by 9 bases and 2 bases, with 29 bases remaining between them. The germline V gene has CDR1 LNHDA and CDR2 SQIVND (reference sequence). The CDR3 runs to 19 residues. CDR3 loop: CASGPRDPPSRVRNQPQHF. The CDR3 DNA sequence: TGTGCCAGCGGTCCTCGGGACCCCCCATCAAGGGTCCGCAATCAGCCCCAGCATTTT. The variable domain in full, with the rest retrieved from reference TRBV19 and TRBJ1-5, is DGGITQSPKYLFRKEGQNVTLSCEQNLNHDAMYWYRQDPGQGLRLIYYSQIVNDFQKGDIAEGYSVSREKKESFPLTVTSAQKNPTAFYLCASGPRDPPSRVRNQPQHFGDGTRLSIL.

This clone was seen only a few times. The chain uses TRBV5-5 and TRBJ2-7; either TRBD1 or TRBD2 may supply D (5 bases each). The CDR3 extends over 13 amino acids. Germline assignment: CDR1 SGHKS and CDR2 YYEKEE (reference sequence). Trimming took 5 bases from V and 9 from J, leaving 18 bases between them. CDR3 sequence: CASSSGTAPVQYF. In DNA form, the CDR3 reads TGTGCCAGCAGTTCGGGGACGGCCCCTGTGCAGTACTTC.

CDR3: CASTKMGSGSRTDTQYF. CDR3 nucleotides: TGTGCCAGCACCAAAATGGGTAGCGGGAGCAGAACAGATACGCAGTATTTT. This chain connects TRBV28 to TRBJ2-3, with 9 bases matching TRBD2. This CDR3 is built from 17 residues. Germline V gene sequence: CDR1 MDHEN, CDR2 SYDVKM. Trimming removed 7 bases from V and 3 bases from J; junction bases left unmatched: 14. Using reference TRBV28 and TRBJ2-3 for the parts outside the CDR3, the full variable domain is DVKVTQSSRYLVKRTGEKVFLECVQDMDHENMFWYRQDPGLGLRLIYFSYDVKMKEKGDIPEGYSVSREKKERFSLILESASTNQTSMYLCASTKMGSGSRTDTQYFGPGTRLTVL.

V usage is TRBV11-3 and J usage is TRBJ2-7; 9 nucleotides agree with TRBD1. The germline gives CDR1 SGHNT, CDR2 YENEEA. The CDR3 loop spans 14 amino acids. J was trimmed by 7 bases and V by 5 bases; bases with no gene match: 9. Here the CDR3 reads CASSPRDRAWEQYF. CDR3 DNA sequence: TGTGCCAGCAGCCCACGGGACAGGGCCTGGGAGCAGTACTTC.